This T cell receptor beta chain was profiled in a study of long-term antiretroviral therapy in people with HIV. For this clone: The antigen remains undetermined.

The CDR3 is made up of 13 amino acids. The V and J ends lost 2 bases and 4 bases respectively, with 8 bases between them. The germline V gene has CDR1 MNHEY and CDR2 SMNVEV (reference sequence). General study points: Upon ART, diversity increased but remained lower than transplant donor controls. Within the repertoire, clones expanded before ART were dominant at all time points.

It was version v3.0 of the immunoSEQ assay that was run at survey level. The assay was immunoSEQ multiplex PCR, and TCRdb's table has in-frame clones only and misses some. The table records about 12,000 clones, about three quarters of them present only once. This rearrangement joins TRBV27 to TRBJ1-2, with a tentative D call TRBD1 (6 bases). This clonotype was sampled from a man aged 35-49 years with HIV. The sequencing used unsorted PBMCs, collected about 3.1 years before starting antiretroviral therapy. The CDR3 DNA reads TGTGCCAGCAGTTTAGGACAGACCTATGGCTACACCTTC. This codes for CASSLGQTYGYTF.